This T cell receptor (beta chain) is from a study of cytomegalovirus exposure and HLA in healthy donors. Primers for the PCR totalled 60 Vbeta and 13 Jbeta. Only in-frame clones appear in the TCRdb table, and some are missing; sequencing was by immunoSEQ multiplex PCR. The sample table sets out under 200,000 clones. The V gene lost 2 bases and the J gene lost 0 bases, with 11 bases spanning the gap. Germline loops: CDR1 MNHNY, CDR2 SVGAGI (reference sequence). The CDR3 runs 15 residues. This TCR was recovered from a young man in good health and CMV-seronegative. The genes are TRBV6-6 and TRBJ2-7, with D unresolved. The sequenced sample consisted of PBMCs. The CDR3 sequence is CASSYLGSGSYEQYF. Written as DNA, the CDR3 is TGTGCCAGCAGTTACCTTGGCAGTGGCTCCTACGAGCAGTACTTC.